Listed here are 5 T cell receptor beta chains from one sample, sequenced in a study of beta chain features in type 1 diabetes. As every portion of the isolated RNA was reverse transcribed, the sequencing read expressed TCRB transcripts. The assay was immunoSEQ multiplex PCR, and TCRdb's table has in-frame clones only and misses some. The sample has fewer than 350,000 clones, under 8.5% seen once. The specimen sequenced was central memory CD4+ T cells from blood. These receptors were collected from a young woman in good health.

CDR3 bases: TGTGCCAGCAGCACCTCCGGACAGGGAGATTCACCCCTCCACTTT. Protein: CASSTSGQGDSPLHF. V usage is TRBV7-2 and J usage is TRBJ1-6; TRBD1 agrees at 8 bases. Germline assignment: CDR1 SGHTA and CDR2 FQGNSA. This CDR3 has 15 residues. With 5 bases clipped from V and 8 bases from J, the junction kept 8 bases outside the gene matches.

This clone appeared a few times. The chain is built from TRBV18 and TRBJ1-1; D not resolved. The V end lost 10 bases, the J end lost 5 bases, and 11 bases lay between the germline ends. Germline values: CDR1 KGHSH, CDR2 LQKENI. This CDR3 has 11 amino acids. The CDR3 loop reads CATAGLTEAFF. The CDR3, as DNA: TGTGCCACCGCCGGGCTAACTGAAGCTTTCTTT.

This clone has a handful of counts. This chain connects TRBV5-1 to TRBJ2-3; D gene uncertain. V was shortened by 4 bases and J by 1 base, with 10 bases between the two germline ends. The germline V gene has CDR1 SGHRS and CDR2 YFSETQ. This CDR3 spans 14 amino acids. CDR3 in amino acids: CASSLPGGTDTQYF. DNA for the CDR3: TGCGCCAGCAGCCTCCCCGGCGGCACAGATACGCAGTATTTT.

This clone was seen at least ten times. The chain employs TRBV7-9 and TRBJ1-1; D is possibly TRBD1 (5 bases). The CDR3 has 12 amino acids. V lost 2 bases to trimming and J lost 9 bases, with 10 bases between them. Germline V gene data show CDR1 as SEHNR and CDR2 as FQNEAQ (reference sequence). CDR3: CASSLMQGQAFF. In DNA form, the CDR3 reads TGTGCCAGCAGCTTAATGCAGGGCCAAGCTTTCTTT.

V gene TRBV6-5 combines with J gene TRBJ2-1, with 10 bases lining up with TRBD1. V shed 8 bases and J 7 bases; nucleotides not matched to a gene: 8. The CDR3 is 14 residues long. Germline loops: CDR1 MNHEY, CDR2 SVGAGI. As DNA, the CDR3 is TGTGCCAGCTGTCGGGACAGGGGCTCAAATGAGCAGTTCTTC. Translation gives CASCRDRGSNEQFF.